This T cell receptor beta chain originates from a study of yellow fever vaccine responses in identical twins. The V and J ends lost 3 bases and 0 bases, in that order; junction bases with no gene match: 4. The germline V gene has CDR1 SGHAT and CDR2 FQNNGV. The CDR3 spans 16 residues. TCRdb ran MiXCR on the RT-PCR reads and lists one entry per CDR3 protein. Here the sample spans over 15,000 distinct CDR3 sequences, 82% being singletons. This chain uses TRBV11-2 with TRBJ2-1; 8 nucleotides agree with TRBD2. The material sequenced was T cells from blood (PBMCs), unsorted or a sorted subset (not recorded which), taken before or after yellow fever vaccination (not recorded which). The sequence was collected from a woman under 30 who received the yellow fever vaccine. The CDR3 spells CASSLTSAYSYNEQFF. CDR3 sequence (DNA): TGTGCCAGCAGCTTGACTAGCGCCTACTCCTACAATGAGCAGTTCTTC.